These T cell receptor beta chains were read from a single sample in a study of human thymus T cells. The protocol was immunoSEQ multiplex PCR, while the TCRdb copy is restricted to in-frame clones and leaves out a portion. The sample lists roughly 130,000 clones, around 94% occurring once. Sample: thymus tissue. These receptors were taken from a boy in the first two years of life with a congenital heart defect but otherwise immunologically healthy. The CDR3 runs from the conserved cysteine through the conserved F or W. Fields, in order: CDR3 protein, CDR3 DNA, J gene, CDR3 length, clone size, D gene, V gene. A D gene is named only where the DNA matches it firmly. A row's size may be missing; if present it is once, few, many or a size class.

CDR3: CASSPRSYEQYF
DNA: TGTGCCAGCAGCCCGCGGAGCTACGAGCAGTACTTC
J: TRBJ2-7
length: 12
size: NA
D: NA
V: TRBV7-2

CDR3: CASSLAWGGNTEAFF
DNA: TGCGCCAGCAGCTTGGCCTGGGGGGGTAACACTGAAGCTTTCTTT
J: TRBJ1-1
length: 15
size: NA
D: NA
V: TRBV5-1

CDR3: CASSLRETDTQYF
DNA: TGTGCCAGCAGCTTAAGGGAGACAGATACGCAGTATTTT
J: TRBJ2-3
length: 13
size: NA
D: NA
V: TRBV7-9

CDR3: CASSLGRGASGANVLTF
DNA: TGTGCCAGCAGTTTAGGTCGGGGTGCCTCTGGGGCCAACGTCCTGACTTTC
J: TRBJ2-6
length: 17
size: NA
D: NA
V: TRBV28

CDR3: CASSPGWGGMNTEAFF
DNA: TGTGCCAGCAGCCCGGGGTGGGGTGGGATGAACACTGAAGCTTTCTTT
J: TRBJ1-1
length: 16
size: NA
D: NA
V: TRBV11-3

CDR3: CASSVGTSGGVYEQYF
DNA: TGTGCCAGCAGCGTAGGGACTAGCGGGGGGGTTTACGAGCAGTACTTC
J: TRBJ2-7
length: 16
size: NA
D: TRBD2
V: TRBV9

CDR3: CASSQEGTGFEKLFF
DNA: TGTGCCAGCAGCCAAGAAGGAACAGGTTTCGAAAAACTGTTTTTT
J: TRBJ1-4
length: 15
size: NA
D: NA
V: TRBV4-2

CDR3: CASSYQGDTYNYGYTF
DNA: TGTGCCAGCAGCTACCAGGGGGACACTTATAACTATGGCTACACCTTC
J: TRBJ1-2
length: 16
size: once
D: TRBD1
V: TRBV11-3

CDR3: CASSSSGGDGDTQYF
DNA: TGTGCCAGCAGTTCTAGCGGGGGGGACGGAGATACGCAGTATTTT
J: TRBJ2-3
length: 15
size: NA
D: TRBD2
V: TRBV27

CDR3: CASSPARGGRRYEQYF
DNA: TGTGCCAGCAGTCCGGCTCGGGGGGGTCGTAGGTACGAGCAGTACTTC
J: TRBJ2-7
length: 16
size: NA
D: TRBD2
V: TRBV7-9

CDR3: CASSYRGGINQPQHF
DNA: TGCGCCAGCAGCTACCGCGGAGGTATCAATCAGCCCCAGCATTTT
J: TRBJ1-5
length: 15
size: NA
D: NA
V: TRBV5-1

CDR3: CASRFRDTQYF
DNA: TGTGCCAGCAGGTTCAGGGATACGCAGTATTTT
J: TRBJ2-3
length: 11
size: NA
D: NA
V: TRBV28

CDR3: CASSCLGTGNTEAFF
DNA: TGTGCCAGCAGTTGCCTAGGGACAGGGAACACTGAAGCTTTCTTT
J: TRBJ1-1
length: 15
size: NA
D: TRBD1
V: TRBV6-6

CDR3: CSSGTGNGYTF
DNA: TGCAGCTCCGGGACAGGAAATGGCTACACCTTC
J: TRBJ1-2
length: 11
size: once
D: TRBD1
V: TRBV29-1

CDR3: CASSRRERWAEAFF
DNA: TGTGCCAGCAGCCGCCGGGAGCGGTGGGCTGAAGCTTTCTTT
J: TRBJ1-1
length: 14
size: NA
D: NA
V: TRBV27

CDR3: CASSEGRARSNYTF
DNA: TGTGCCAGCAGTGAAGGACGGGCCAGAAGCAACTACACCTTC
J: TRBJ1-2
length: 14
size: once
D: NA
V: TRBV6-1

CDR3: CASSVPWKGGTDTQYF
DNA: TGTGCCAGTAGTGTACCCTGGAAGGGGGGAACAGATACGCAGTATTTT
J: TRBJ2-3
length: 16
size: once
D: NA
V: TRBV19

CDR3: CASSGQGRDTEAFF
DNA: TGTGCCAGTAGTGGCCAGGGACGGGACACTGAAGCTTTCTTT
J: TRBJ1-1
length: 14
size: few
D: NA
V: TRBV19

CDR3: CASSEARKGSRENTIYF
DNA: TGTGCCAGCAGTGAAGCGCGTAAAGGGAGCAGAGAAAACACCATATATTTT
J: TRBJ1-3
length: 17
size: NA
D: NA
V: TRBV2

CDR3: CASSLDTAGGPTYEQYF
DNA: TGTGCCAGCAGCTTGGATACAGCGGGGGGGCCGACCTACGAGCAGTACTTC
J: TRBJ2-7
length: 17
size: once
D: TRBD2
V: TRBV5-6

CDR3: CASSFTRDGATNEKLFF
DNA: TGTGCCAGCAGCTTCACCCGGGACGGTGCAACTAATGAAAAACTGTTTTTT
J: TRBJ1-4
length: 17
size: NA
D: NA
V: TRBV5-4

CDR3: CASIPYGGGNYGYTF
DNA: TGTGCCAGCATACCCTACGGGGGAGGGAACTATGGCTACACCTTC
J: TRBJ1-2
length: 15
size: NA
D: NA
V: TRBV6-5

CDR3: CASSDPQLAETGAGETQYF
DNA: TGTGCCAGCAGTGATCCCCAACTGGCTGAGACAGGGGCGGGGGAGACCCAGTACTTC
J: TRBJ2-5
length: 19
size: NA
D: TRBD1
V: TRBV6-1

CDR3: CASCRASTDTQYF
DNA: TGTGCCAGCTGTCGGGCCAGCACAGATACGCAGTATTTT
J: TRBJ2-3
length: 13
size: NA
D: NA
V: TRBV27

CDR3: CASSPSQPTSWETQYF
DNA: TGTGCCAGCAGTCCATCACAACCGACTAGCTGGGAGACCCAGTACTTC
J: TRBJ2-5
length: 16
size: NA
D: TRBD2
V: TRBV28

CDR3: CASSWGLAGGTDTQYF
DNA: TGTGCCAGCAGCTGGGGACTAGCGGGGGGCACAGATACGCAGTATTTT
J: TRBJ2-3
length: 16
size: NA
D: TRBD2
V: TRBV13

CDR3: CASSLSGGQEGDTQYF
DNA: TGTGCCAGCAGTTTATCGGGGGGACAGGAGGGAGATACGCAGTATTTT
J: TRBJ2-3
length: 16
size: NA
D: TRBD1
V: TRBV27

CDR3: CASSFGAASGNTIYF
DNA: TGTGCCAGCAGCTTTGGGGCAGCCTCTGGAAACACCATATATTTT
J: TRBJ1-3
length: 15
size: NA
D: NA
V: TRBV7-9

CDR3: CAFLAEHEQFF
DNA: TGTGCCTTCCTAGCGGAGCATGAGCAGTTCTTC
J: TRBJ2-1
length: 11
size: NA
D: TRBD2
V: TRBV10-3

CDR3: CAISESKGNTEAFF
DNA: TGTGCCATCAGTGAGTCGAAGGGGAACACTGAAGCTTTCTTT
J: TRBJ1-1
length: 14
size: NA
D: NA
V: TRBV10-3

CDR3: CASITGLVKETQYF
DNA: TGCGCCAGCATCACGGGACTAGTTAAAGAGACCCAGTACTTC
J: TRBJ2-5
length: 14
size: NA
D: TRBD2
V: TRBV10-1

CDR3: CASSSIDRFLNYGYTF
DNA: TGTGCCAGCAGTTCGATCGACAGATTTCTTAACTATGGCTACACCTTC
J: TRBJ1-2
length: 16
size: NA
D: NA
V: TRBV6-5

CDR3: CAISDGRGGTEAFF
DNA: TGTGCCATCAGTGATGGCAGGGGGGGCACTGAAGCTTTCTTT
J: TRBJ1-1
length: 14
size: NA
D: TRBD1
V: TRBV10-3

CDR3: CASSSPTGELNTEAFF
DNA: TGTGCCAGCAGTTCTCCTACAGGGGAATTGAACACTGAAGCTTTCTTT
J: TRBJ1-1
length: 16
size: NA
D: TRBD1
V: TRBV6-5

CDR3: CASSLVIRSLAGGQETQYF
DNA: TGCGCCAGCAGCTTGGTTATTCGGAGCCTAGCGGGGGGACAAGAGACCCAGTACTTC
J: TRBJ2-5
length: 19
size: once
D: TRBD2
V: TRBV5-1

CDR3: CASSGWTSGGYEQFF
DNA: TGTGCCAGCAGCGGATGGACTAGCGGGGGGTACGAGCAGTTCTTC
J: TRBJ2-1
length: 15
size: NA
D: TRBD2
V: TRBV5-4

CDR3: CASSPRDRVARLDGYTF
DNA: TGTGCCAGCAGCCCCCGGGACCGGGTGGCTAGGTTGGATGGCTACACCTTC
J: TRBJ1-2
length: 17
size: NA
D: NA
V: TRBV5-4

CDR3: CASSSQGLRPGFHGYTF
DNA: TGTGCCAGCAGTTCCCAGGGGTTGCGGCCGGGATTCCATGGCTACACCTTC
J: TRBJ1-2
length: 17
size: NA
D: NA
V: TRBV27

CDR3: CAWTPAGRYEQYF
DNA: TGTGCCTGGACGCCGGCAGGGCGCTACGAGCAGTACTTC
J: TRBJ2-7
length: 13
size: NA
D: NA
V: TRBV30

CDR3: CASSFGFRGSPLHF
DNA: TGTGCCAGCTCTTTCGGATTTCGCGGATCACCCCTCCACTTT
J: TRBJ1-6
length: 14
size: NA
D: NA
V: TRBV19